These 31 T cell receptor beta chains were all obtained from the same sample, sequenced in a study of blood T cell repertoires in COVID-19. Sequenced by immunoSEQ multiplex PCR; TCRdb stores in-frame clones only, minus some. The sample records approximately 200,000 clones, over 75% being singletons. Sequenced material: PBMCs or T cells enriched from blood (not recorded which). The receptors come from a woman in her thirties who had been exposed to COVID-19.

The chain recombines TRBV13 with TRBJ2-2; D unclear. The CDR3 runs to 11 residues. V was clipped by 5 bases and J by 7 bases, with 5 bases between them. CDR1 and CDR2 from the germline V gene are PRHDT and FYEKMQ (reference sequence). DNA of the CDR3: TGTGCCAGCAGCGAGATCGGGGAGCTGTTTTTT. It specifies CASSEIGELFF.

A single count supports this clone. The V and J genes are TRBV5-1 and TRBJ2-1, with D possibly matching TRBD2 (5 bases). The CDR3 is 17 amino acids. With 2 bases removed from V and 0 bases from J, the gap between germline ends came to 15 bases. CDR1 and CDR2 from the germline V gene are SGHRS and YFSETQ. For the CDR3, the DNA is TGCGCCAGCAGCTTAGGCCCCACTAGGTTCTCCTACAATGAGCAGTTCTTC. Its translation: CASSLGPTRFSYNEQFF.

J is TRBJ2-7 and V is TRBV2; TRBD1 might be the D (6 bases). Between the trimmed V and J ends, which lost 9 bases and 2 bases, there was a span of 11 bases. CDR1 and CDR2 from the germline V gene are SNHLY and FYNNEI. The length of the CDR3 is 12 residues. CDR3: CARGDIAYEQYF. CDR3 nucleotides: TGTGCCAGGGGGGACATCGCCTACGAGCAGTACTTC.

The chain links TRBV11-1 to TRBJ1-1, with D tentatively TRBD1 (6 bases). V was clipped by 5 bases and J by 2 bases, with 12 bases between them. Germline V gene data show CDR1 as SGHAT and CDR2 as FQDESV (reference sequence). The length of the CDR3 is 14 residues. The CDR3 protein is CASSQDSLNTEAFF. Here the CDR3 DNA reads TGTGCCAGCAGCCAGGACAGCTTAAACACTGAAGCTTTCTTT.

The chain has TRBV30 and TRBJ2-7, with TRBD2 as a possible D gene (6 bases). Germline V lookup: CDR1 GTSNPN, CDR2 SVGIG (reference sequence). Trimming removed 4 bases at V and 6 bases at J, with 10 bases between. This CDR3 contains 11 residues. The CDR3 region is CAWMGGLEQYF. Here the CDR3 DNA reads TGTGCCTGGATGGGGGGTCTCGAGCAGTACTTC. Variable domain in full (rest from reference TRBV30 and TRBJ2-7): SQTIHQWPATLVQPVGSPLSLECTVEGTSNPNLYWYRQAAGRGLQLLFYSVGIGQISSEVPQNLSASRPQDRQFILSSKKLLLSDSGFYLCAWMGGLEQYFGPGTRLTVT.

This chain connects TRBV29-1 to TRBJ1-3; D is ambiguous. The CDR3 has 16 residues. Germline V gene lookup returns CDR1 SQVTM and CDR2 ANQGSEA. Trimming removed 3 bases at V and 0 bases at J, with 15 bases between. The CDR3 bases are TGCAGCGTTGAGGAGGGCCACAGTTTCTCTGGAAACACCATATATTTT. Translation gives CSVEEGHSFSGNTIYF.

CDR3 region: CASTENSGNTIYF. The DNA for the CDR3 is TGTGCCAGTACGGAGAACTCTGGAAACACCATATATTTT. V gene TRBV19 combines with J gene TRBJ1-3; no clear D gene. Germline-derived CDR1 and CDR2 are LNHDA and SQIVND (reference sequence). The ends were cut back, 7 bases at V and 0 bases at J, with 7 bases in the middle. The length of the CDR3 is 13 residues.

V usage is TRBV10-1 and J usage is TRBJ2-1; no clear D. Trimming removed 3 bases from V and 7 bases from J, with 4 bases in between. The CDR3 runs 11 residues. From germline, CDR1 is WNHNN and CDR2 SYGVQD (reference sequence). The CDR3 protein is CASSDRNEQFF. CDR3 DNA: TGCGCCAGCAGTGATCGGAATGAGCAGTTCTTC.

V is TRBV11-3 and J is TRBJ2-1; D perhaps matches TRBD2 (5 bases). Between the trimmed V and J ends, which lost 5 bases and 2 bases, there was a span of 13 bases. Germline-derived CDR1 and CDR2 are SGHNT and YENEEA. This CDR3 spans 15 amino acids. Here the CDR3 reads CASSHRRAAYNEQFF. Written as DNA, the CDR3 is TGTGCCAGCAGCCATAGGCGGGCTGCCTACAATGAGCAGTTCTTC.

The chain combines TRBV18 with TRBJ2-7; 8 bases map to TRBD1. The CDR3 has 15 residues. The ends lost 6 bases at V and 3 bases at J; junction bases unmatched: 10. Germline CDR1 is KGHSH and CDR2 is LQKENI. Here the CDR3 reads CASSRTGTGIYEQYF. The CDR3 DNA follows: TGTGCCAGCTCCCGGACCGGGACAGGCATCTACGAGCAGTACTTC.

This clone was found a few times. The V call is TRBV6-1, the J call TRBJ2-6; TRBD1 might be the D (6 bases). The CDR3 length is 16 residues. The V end was cut by 2 bases, the J end by 0 bases, with 8 bases between. The germline V gene has CDR1 MNHNS and CDR2 SASEGT. In DNA form, the CDR3 reads TGTGCCAGCAGTGAAACAGGGACCTCTGGGGCCAACGTCCTGACTTTC. As protein: CASSETGTSGANVLTF.

The chain combines TRBV20-1 with TRBJ1-6; a possible D gene is TRBD1 (6 bases). In germline, CDR1 is DFQATT, CDR2 SNEGSKA (reference sequence). This CDR3 is 13 amino acids long. Trimming took 4 bases from V and 7 from J, leaving 11 bases between them. The CDR3 loop reads CSANDRPNSPLHF. The CDR3 bases are TGCAGTGCTAATGACAGGCCGAATTCACCCCTCCACTTT.

The chain links TRBV6-1 to TRBJ2-7, with D uncertain. CDR3 length equals 14 residues. Trimming stripped 0 bases from V and 1 base from J, with 7 bases between. Germline CDR1 and CDR2: MNHNS and SASEGT. The CDR3 coding sequence is TGTGCCAGCAGTGAAGCACAGTTATCCTACGAGCAGTACTTC. Encoded protein: CASSEAQLSYEQYF.

This chain joins TRBV6-1 and TRBJ1-1; possible D gene TRBD1, 6 bases. The CDR3 is 15 residues long. The germline V gene encodes CDR1 MNHNS and CDR2 SASEGT. V dropped 5 bases and J dropped 4 bases, with 17 bases sitting between them. CDR3 DNA sequence: TGTGCCAGCAGTACCCAAACGGGGGGCACCACTGAAGCTTTCTTT. It codes for CASSTQTGGTTEAFF.

The rearrangement links TRBV5-6 to TRBJ1-6; 7 positions match TRBD1. This CDR3 region has 14 residues. The V gene end was trimmed by 5 bases and the J gene end by 5 bases; junction bases not matched to a gene: 4. The V gene's germline CDR1 is SGHDT and CDR2 YYEEEE. CDR3 sequence reads: CASRRQGDNSPLHF. CDR3 bases: TGTGCCAGCAGAAGACAGGGTGATAATTCACCCCTCCACTTT.

The chain employs TRBV21-1 and TRBJ2-7; the D segment call TRBD1 is taken from the table without a DNA check. TRBV21-1 represents a pseudogene. CDR3 length: 15 residues. The CDR3 DNA sequence: TGTGCCAGCAGTTCGGACAGCGGCCACAGCTACGAGCAGTACTTC. Translation gives CASSSDSGHSYEQYF.

The gene calls are TRBV3-1 (or the pseudogene TRBV3-2) and TRBJ2-2; TRBD2 matches at 10 bases. This CDR3 is built from 16 residues. V was pared by 5 bases and J by 3 bases, with 6 bases of the junction left unmatched. Germline CDR1 LGHDT, CDR2 YNNKEL (reference sequence). The DNA for the CDR3 is TGTGCCAGCAGCATCGTAGCGGGAGGCCACACCGGGGAGCTGTTTTTT. Its translation: CASSIVAGGHTGELFF.

CDR3 sequence reads: CASRNHRDRSNEKLFF. CDR3 DNA: TGTGCCAGCAGGAATCACCGGGACAGGAGTAATGAAAAACTGTTTTTT. The chain recombines TRBV7-9 with TRBJ1-4, with 8 bases that match TRBD1. Unmatched junction bases numbered 10, after V lost 6 bases and J lost 4 bases. The CDR3 runs to 16 residues. CDR1 SEHNR and CDR2 FQNEAQ come from the germline V gene (reference sequence).

The gene calls are TRBV6-5 and TRBJ1-1; maybe TRBD1 (5 bases). CDR1 and CDR2 from the germline V gene are MNHEY and SVGAGI. Trimming pared 6 bases from V and 2 bases from J, leaving 13 bases between. The CDR3 covers 14 residues. CDR3 sequence reads: CASRVTVPNTEAFF. CDR3 DNA sequence: TGTGCCAGCAGGGTGACAGTTCCAAACACTGAAGCTTTCTTT.

The CDR3 reads CASSLYGQGPSSGNTIYF. DNA of the CDR3: TGCGCCAGCAGCCTATATGGACAGGGGCCATCCTCTGGAAACACCATATATTTT. This chain links TRBV4-1 with TRBJ1-3; the match to TRBD1 covers 9 bases. V trimming: 4 bases; J trimming: 0 bases; junction bases outside the gene matches: 10. Germline loops: CDR1 MGHRA, CDR2 YSYEKL. The CDR3 length is 18 residues.

The J gene is TRBJ2-4, the V gene TRBV5-4; 8 bases fit TRBD1. The length of the CDR3 is 16 residues. V lost 3 bases, J lost 3 bases, and 8 bases stayed unmatched. CDR1 SGHNT and CDR2 YYREEE come from the germline V gene (reference sequence). The CDR3 is CASSSTGGLGKNIQYF. As DNA, the CDR3 is TGTGCCAGCAGCTCTACAGGGGGTCTGGGCAAAAACATTCAGTACTTC. Variable domain in full (rest from reference TRBV5-4 and TRBJ2-4): ETGVTQSPTHLIKTRGQQVTLRCSSQSGHNTVSWYQQALGQGPQFIFQYYREEENGRGNFPPRFSGLQFPNYSSELNVNALELDDSALYLCASSSTGGLGKNIQYFGAGTRLSVL.

This clone has just one count. The chain joins TRBV28 to TRBJ2-5; a possible D gene is TRBD1 (6 bases). From germline, CDR1 is MDHEN and CDR2 SYDVKM. Trimming pared 4 bases from V and 4 bases from J, leaving 10 bases between. The CDR3 is 13 residues long. The DNA of the CDR3 is TGTGCCAGCAGTTCCCACAGGGTAGAGACCCAGTACTTC. Translating it yields CASSSHRVETQYF.

The gene calls are TRBV28 and TRBJ2-3; 7 bases agree with TRBD1. Germline assignment: CDR1 MDHEN and CDR2 SYDVKM. After removal of 7 bases from V and 5 bases from J, the junction contained 15 bases not matched to a gene. The CDR3 sequence is 16 residues long. CDR3: CASTPGTALALDTQYF. The CDR3 DNA follows: TGTGCCAGCACCCCTGGGACAGCTCTGGCGTTAGATACGCAGTATTTT.

The chain carries TRBV28 and TRBJ2-5, with 7 bases matching TRBD2. Germline V gives CDR1 MDHEN, CDR2 SYDVKM. The CDR3 contains 17 residues. Trimming cost V 1 base and J 2 bases; bases outside gene matches: 10. Written as DNA, the CDR3 is TGTGCCAGCAGTTTATATACCCCATCTAGCGGACAAGAGACCCAGTACTTC. Its translation: CASSLYTPSSGQETQYF.

This chain connects TRBV4-1 to TRBJ2-4; D is perhaps TRBD2 (5 bases). Deletions cut 3 bases from V and 0 bases from J, with 21 bases between. The CDR3 length is 19 residues. Germline CDR1 is MGHRA and CDR2 is YSYEKL. In nucleotides, the CDR3 is TGCGCCAGCAGCCAGGAAACCCCCTGGACTGCGTTAGCCAAAAACATTCAGTACTTC. This translates into CASSQETPWTALAKNIQYF.

The V gene is TRBV5-6, the J gene TRBJ2-3; D gene ambiguous. Germline V lookup: CDR1 SGHDT, CDR2 YYEEEE. CDR3 length: 14 residues. Trimming removed 2 bases at V and 2 bases at J, with 9 bases between. The CDR3 bases are TGTGCCAGCAGCTTCGGTCGAAACACAGATACGCAGTATTTT. Translated, it gives CASSFGRNTDTQYF.

The chain joins TRBV10-2 to TRBJ2-2, with 11 bases aligning to TRBD1. This CDR3 has 13 residues. V gave up 7 bases and J gave up 7 bases; unmatched junction bases: 2. CDR1 is WSHSY, CDR2 SAAADI, per germline. The CDR3 loop is CASTGQGDGELFF. The CDR3 DNA reads as TGCGCCAGCACGGGACAGGGGGACGGGGAGCTGTTTTTT.

J is TRBJ2-3 and V is TRBV19; D ambiguous. Trimming left V 5 bases short and J 4 bases short, with 7 bases between. This CDR3 spans 12 amino acids. Germline assignment: CDR1 LNHDA and CDR2 SQIVND (reference sequence). The CDR3 here is CASSLSPDTQYF. Here the CDR3 DNA reads TGTGCCAGTAGTCTTTCCCCAGATACGCAGTATTTT.

V and J are TRBV13 and TRBJ1-6, with D uncertain. Germline lookup yields CDR1 PRHDT and CDR2 FYEKMQ (reference sequence). The CDR3 totals 14 residues. Trimming cost V 5 bases and J 11 bases, with 16 bases left between them. The CDR3 DNA reads as TGTGCCAGCAGCCCCCAAGGGTCGGGAGCACCCCTCCACTTT. This codes for CASSPQGSGAPLHF.

CDR3 sequence reads: CASSPGGETYEQYF. The CDR3 nucleotides read TGTGCCAGTAGCCCAGGGGGCGAGACCTACGAGCAGTACTTC. The chain uses TRBV19 and TRBJ2-7, with 8 bases aligning to TRBD1. Germline assignment: CDR1 LNHDA and CDR2 SQIVND (reference sequence). J lost 2 bases, V lost 6 bases, and 6 bases had no gene match. The CDR3 has 14 residues.

To note about this clone: Distinct nucleotide sequences in the sample also encode this CDR3. The chain combines TRBV7-9 with TRBJ1-3; 7 nucleotides match TRBD1. This CDR3 is 14 amino acids long. V trimming: 5 bases; J trimming: 3 bases; junction bases outside the gene matches: 4. In germline, CDR1 is SEHNR, CDR2 FQNEAQ (reference sequence). CDR3 nucleotides: TGTGCCAGCAGCCTCAGGGGGAGTGGAAACACCATATATTTT. Encoded protein: CASSLRGSGNTIYF.